Listed here are 19 T cell receptor beta chains from one sample, sequenced in a study of Graves' ophthalmopathy and Graves' hyperthyroidism. Amplified TCR beta CDR3 regions were obtained using RNA transcripts as template. The first round was an RT-PCR with HTBI primers, and the second round was a multiplex PCR. One entry per CDR3 protein, called by TCRdb with MiXCR from the multiplex PCR reads. The repertoire holds about 210,000 distinct CDR3 sequences, with less than 30% as singletons. Sequenced material: peripheral blood. These receptor sequences come from a man aged 50 or older with Graves' ophthalmopathy.

V and J are TRBV7-2 and TRBJ1-1; 8 bases map to TRBD1. CDR3 length: 14 residues. Germline V gene lookup returns CDR1 SGHTA and CDR2 FQGNSA. With 4 bases clipped from V and 5 bases from J, the junction kept 6 bases outside the gene matches. The CDR3 nucleotides read TGTGCCAGCAGCTCGTACAGGGGGAATACTGAAGCTTTCTTT. This codes for CASSSYRGNTEAFF.

The V gene is TRBV12-3 or TRBV12-4, the J gene TRBJ1-6, with D hard to call. This CDR3 has 13 amino acids. Trimming shortened V by 7 bases and J by 5 bases, and 9 bases separated the two germline ends. For the CDR3, the DNA is TGTGCCAGCATGGGGTCCAATAATTCACCCCTCCACTTT. It yields the protein CASMGSNNSPLHF.

The sample holds many counts of this clonotype. The chain employs TRBV7-9 and TRBJ2-2; no definite D call. CDR3 length: 14 amino acids. Trimming pared 2 bases from V and 7 bases from J, leaving 11 bases between. Germline V gene lookup returns CDR1 SEHNR and CDR2 FQNEAQ (reference sequence). In DNA, the CDR3 is TGTGCCAGCAGCTTATCCGTGTATGGCGGGGAGCTGTTTTTT. Translated, it gives CASSLSVYGGELFF.

There are many counts of this clonotype. The chain couples TRBV29-1 to TRBJ1-3; D not resolved. Trimming shortened V by 1 base and J by 4 bases, and 8 bases separated the two germline ends. In germline, CDR1 is SQVTM, CDR2 ANQGSEA. This CDR3 has 13 residues. The CDR3 reads CSVEVIFGNTIYF. The CDR3 coding sequence is TGCAGCGTTGAAGTCATTTTCGGAAACACCATATATTTT.

There are a few counts of this clonotype. The chain is built from TRBV28 and TRBJ1-5; possible D gene TRBD1, 5 bases. Trimming shortened V by 7 bases and J by 3 bases, and 10 bases separated the two germline ends. Per the germline V gene, CDR1 is MDHEN and CDR2 is SYDVKM. The CDR3 runs to 13 residues. CDR3 coding DNA: TGTGCCAGCAATTTCAGGGTCAATCAGCCCCAGCATTTT. Translated: CASNFRVNQPQHF.

In its sample, this clonotype was seen many times. V gene TRBV30 combines with J gene TRBJ1-1, with D hard to call. The germline V gene has CDR1 GTSNPN and CDR2 SVGIG (reference sequence). This CDR3 region has 14 residues. V lost 2 bases and J 1 base, leaving 11 bases between the germline ends. CDR3 in DNA: TGTGCCTGGAGTTTGGGAGGTCCGAACACTGAAGCTTTCTTT. Encoded protein: CAWSLGGPNTEAFF.

This clonotype was seen repeatedly, ten times or more. This chain links TRBV28 with TRBJ2-7; 7 bases map to TRBD1. V lost 5 bases to trimming and J lost 2 bases; unmatched junction nucleotides: 6. Per the germline V gene, CDR1 is MDHEN and CDR2 is SYDVKM. There are 14 residues in the CDR3. CDR3 nucleotides: TGTGCCAGCAGTAATACAGGGGTGACCTACGAGCAGTACTTC. It codes for CASSNTGVTYEQYF.

This clonotype has ten or more counts. This sequence joins TRBV5-6 and TRBJ2-5; the match to TRBD2 covers 7 bases. Trimming cost V 3 bases and J 1 base; bases outside gene matches: 9. The CDR3 sequence is 16 residues long. Germline CDR1 is SGHDT and CDR2 is YYEEEE. In DNA form, the CDR3 reads TGTGCCAGCAGCTGGGGGGGGTTCGAGGTCCAAGAGACCCAGTACTTC. Translating it yields CASSWGGFEVQETQYF.

This clonotype was observed many times. The chain carries TRBV12-3 or TRBV12-4 and TRBJ2-7; no reliable D call. The CDR3 is made up of 14 amino acids. Trimming took 3 bases from V and 6 from J, leaving 15 bases between them. The CDR3 sequence: CASSLGREGREQYF. For the CDR3, the DNA is TGTGCCAGCAGTTTGGGTAGGGAAGGTCGCGAGCAGTACTTC.

Ten or more counts support this clonotype. The chain employs TRBV5-1 and TRBJ2-2; TRBD2 aligns across 10 bases. Trimming removed 1 base from V and 1 base from J; junction bases left unmatched: 7. The germline gives CDR1 SGHRS, CDR2 YFSETQ. This CDR3 has 18 amino acids. The CDR3 nucleotides are TGCGCCAGCAGCTTGCTCCGGACTAGCGGTCTGAACACCGGGGAGCTGTTTTTT. This translates into CASSLLRTSGLNTGELFF.

This clonotype was recorded many times. V usage is TRBV18 and J usage is TRBJ2-7, with TRBD2 identical over 11 bases. Germline CDR1 reads KGHSH; CDR2 reads LQKENI. Unmatched junction bases numbered 8, after V lost 5 bases and J lost 5 bases. The CDR3 is made up of 15 amino acids. The CDR3 nucleotides are TGTGCCAGCTCAGCCTCTCTAGCGGGAGGTGACGAGCAGTACTTC. It yields the protein CASSASLAGGDEQYF.

In this sample, this clonotype turned up many times. V is TRBV27 and J is TRBJ1-2; no definite D call. V lost 5 bases to trimming and J lost 4 bases, with 14 bases between them. Germline CDR1 MNHEY, CDR2 SMNVEV (reference sequence). The CDR3 totals 14 residues. The CDR3: CASSPSSLAYGYTF. The CDR3 DNA follows: TGTGCCAGCAGTCCCAGCAGCTTAGCCTATGGCTACACCTTC.

This chain connects TRBV5-1 to TRBJ2-4; tentative D call: TRBD1 (6 bases). Germline V gene data show CDR1 as SGHRS and CDR2 as YFSETQ. CDR3 length: 13 residues. V was pared by 2 bases and J by 11 bases, with 14 bases between. Here the CDR3 reads CASSFPGHPFQYF. In DNA form, the CDR3 reads TGCGCCAGCAGCTTCCCGGGACACCCATTTCAGTACTTC. The full variable domain, with the rest looked up from reference TRBV5-1 and TRBJ2-4, is KAGVTQTPRYLIKTRGQQVTLSCSPISGHRSVSWYQQTPGQGLQFLFEYFSETQRNKGNFPGRFSGRQFSNSRSEMNVSTLELGDSALYLCASSFPGHPFQYFGAGTRLSVL.

The chain carries TRBV2 and TRBJ2-7; D ambiguous. Trimming removed 4 bases at V and 6 bases at J, with 7 bases between. This CDR3 contains 11 residues. The germline V gene has CDR1 SNHLY and CDR2 FYNNEI. CDR3 in amino acids: CASSGGTEQYF. The CDR3 DNA is TGTGCCAGCAGTGGGGGTACCGAGCAGTACTTC.

The genes are TRBV28 and TRBJ1-1; no definite D call. From germline, CDR1 is MDHEN and CDR2 SYDVKM. Trimming stripped 3 bases from V and 4 bases from J, with 9 bases between. This CDR3 is 13 amino acids long. CDR3 protein: CASSLLDSTEAFF. Here the CDR3 DNA reads TGTGCCAGCAGTTTGTTAGATTCCACTGAAGCTTTCTTT.

This clonotype was recorded many times. This chain links TRBV15 with TRBJ2-5; 14 bases map to TRBD2. Germline V gene lookup returns CDR1 LNHNV and CDR2 YYDKDF (reference sequence). The ends lost 6 bases at V and 6 bases at J; junction bases unmatched: 9. This CDR3 contains 16 residues. The CDR3 is CATSDWTSGRTQTQYF. The CDR3 DNA is TGTGCCACCAGTGATTGGACTAGCGGGAGGACGCAGACCCAGTACTTC.

This clonotype has ten or more counts. The chain has TRBV9 and TRBJ1-3; 7 nucleotides match TRBD1. The germline CDR1 and CDR2 sequences are SGDLS and YYNGEE. V lost 6 bases and J lost 0; bases outside the gene matches: 6. The CDR3 length is 15 residues. The CDR3 loop is CASNPGDSSGNTIYF. Here the CDR3 DNA reads TGTGCCAGCAACCCTGGGGACAGCTCTGGAAACACCATATATTTT.

This clonotype was seen many times. V gene TRBV7-9 combines with J gene TRBJ2-7, with 7 positions matching TRBD1. J was trimmed by 0 bases and V by 3 bases; bases with no gene match: 2. CDR1 is SEHNR, CDR2 FQNEAQ, per germline (reference sequence). This CDR3 has 14 residues. CDR3 amino acids: CASSFDRDSYEQYF. The CDR3 DNA reads TGTGCCAGCAGCTTCGACAGGGACTCCTACGAGCAGTACTTC.

CDR3 amino acids: CASSYSGWIGNTEAFF. Here the CDR3 DNA reads TGTGCCAGCAGTTACTCGGGGTGGATCGGGAACACTGAAGCTTTCTTT. The chain is built from TRBV6-2 or TRBV6-3 and TRBJ1-1; unclear D gene. The V end was cut by 0 bases, the J end by 1 base, with 12 bases between. Germline values: CDR1 MNHEY, CDR2 SVGEGT. This CDR3 region has 16 residues.